These 2 T cell receptor beta chains share one sample of origin, sequenced in a study of T cell responses to AZD1222 COVID-19 vaccine. Sequencing used immunoSEQ multiplex PCR; TCRdb keeps in-frame clones, though not all of them. The data hold some 99,000 clones, with about 90% observed a single time. The starting material was peripheral blood, obtained on day 0 of AZD1222 vaccination. The receptor source for this set is an adult in good health.

The V gene is TRBV5-1, the J gene TRBJ2-1, with no clear D. V was clipped by 0 bases and J by 0 bases, with 13 bases between them. The CDR3 is 17 residues long. Germline CDR1 is SGHRS and CDR2 is YFSETQ. The CDR3 loop is CASSLAGDVSSYNEQFF. The CDR3 DNA sequence: TGCGCCAGCAGCTTGGCCGGAGACGTTAGCTCCTACAATGAGCAGTTCTTC.

The chain carries TRBV25-1 and TRBJ2-3; TRBD2 is a possible D gene (5 bases). Germline V gene data show CDR1 as MGHDK and CDR2 as SYGVNS. Trimming stripped 3 bases from V and 7 bases from J, with 14 bases between. The CDR3 contains 14 residues. The DNA of the CDR3 is TGTGCCAGCAGTGACCCGGCAGACTATTATACGCAGTATTTT. Amino acid sequence: CASSDPADYYTQYF.